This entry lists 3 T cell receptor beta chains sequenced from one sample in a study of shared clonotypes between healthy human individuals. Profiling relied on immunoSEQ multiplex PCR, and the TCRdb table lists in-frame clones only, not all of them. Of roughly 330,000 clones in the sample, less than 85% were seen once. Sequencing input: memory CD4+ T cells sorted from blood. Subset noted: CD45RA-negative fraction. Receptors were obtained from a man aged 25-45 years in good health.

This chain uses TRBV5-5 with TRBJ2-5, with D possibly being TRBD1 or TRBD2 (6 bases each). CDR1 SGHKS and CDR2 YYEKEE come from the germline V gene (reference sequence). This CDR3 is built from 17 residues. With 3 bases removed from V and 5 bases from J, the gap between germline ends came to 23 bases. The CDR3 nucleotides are TGTGCCAGCAGCTGGGGGGCCGGATTGGCGACGAGCGAGACCCAGTACTTC. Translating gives CASSWGAGLATSETQYF.

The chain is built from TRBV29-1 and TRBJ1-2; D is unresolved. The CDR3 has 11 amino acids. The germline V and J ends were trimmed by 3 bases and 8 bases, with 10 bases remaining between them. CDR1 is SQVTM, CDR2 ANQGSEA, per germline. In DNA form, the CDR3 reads TGCAGCGTTGAGGCGGCCTACGGCTACACCTTC. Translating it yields CSVEAAYGYTF.

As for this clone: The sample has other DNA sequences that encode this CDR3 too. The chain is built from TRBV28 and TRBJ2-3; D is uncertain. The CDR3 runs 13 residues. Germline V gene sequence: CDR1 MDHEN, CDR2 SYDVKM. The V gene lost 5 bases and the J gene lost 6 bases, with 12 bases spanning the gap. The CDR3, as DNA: TGTGCCAGCAGTCCCCGGCCAAGGGATACGCAGTATTTT. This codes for CASSPRPRDTQYF.